The clone carrying this T cell receptor beta chain has just a few counts. The antigen is not known. The sample comes from a study of post-analysis software for immune sequencing data. Study-level information: Disease trajectories encompassed relapsing-remitting, secondary progressive and progressive-relapsing multiple sclerosis. Points from the study as a whole: Significantly lower normalized Chao1 diversity was found in patients with multiple sclerosis relative to controls. Patients carried four or five TRBV segments more frequently than controls did, and TRBV5-6, TRBV5-1 and TRBV20-1 were among them. With F measure, samples from one preparation batch clustered together strongly.

The V gene's germline CDR1 is MRHNA and CDR2 SNTAGT. V dropped 2 bases and J dropped 1 base, with 9 bases sitting between them. The length of the CDR3 is 15 residues. Unique molecular identifiers were present in the TCR beta cDNA libraries. Some 540,000 cDNA molecules were obtained from roughly 0.93 to 9.6 million T cells. Each CDR3 protein is one row after TCRdb ran MiXCR on the PCR reads. The data contain 500,000 to 600,000 distinct CDR3 sequences, about 44% of them singletons. This receptor was identified in a girl aged 5-17 years with multiple sclerosis. Material: blood. J is TRBJ2-1 and V is TRBV6-4; D remains unclear. The CDR3 DNA is TGTGCCAGCAGTGACATAGAGGTTTCCTACAATGAGCAGTTCTTC. Protein: CASSDIEVSYNEQFF.